This TCR beta chain is from a study of blood T cell repertoires in COVID-19. As for the study in general: The United States, Italy and Spain supplied acute and convalescent COVID-19 samples. PBMCs, B-cell-depleted T cells, or T cells provided the cDNA or gDNA that made up the material.

Authors' methods: Scientists estimated how many nucleated cells there were by amplifying reference gene primers. The method was immunoSEQ multiplex PCR; TCRdb's version includes in-frame clones alone and lacks a portion of them. V and J calls and clone size are copied from that table; D and trimming were computed from the DNA. The sample has roughly 60,000 clones, over 75% seen once. V gave up 6 bases and J gave up 2 bases; unmatched junction bases: 6. There are 15 residues in the CDR3. From germline, CDR1 is MNHEY and CDR2 SMNVEV (reference sequence). The source is a human donor in a cohort sampled during active COVID-19. The material sequenced was peripheral blood. The rearrangement uses TRBV27 and TRBJ2-1; 8 nucleotides align to TRBD1. For the CDR3, the DNA is TGTGCCAGCAGACTTCGGACAGGGCCCTACAATGAGCAGTTCTTC. Translated, it gives CASRLRTGPYNEQFF.